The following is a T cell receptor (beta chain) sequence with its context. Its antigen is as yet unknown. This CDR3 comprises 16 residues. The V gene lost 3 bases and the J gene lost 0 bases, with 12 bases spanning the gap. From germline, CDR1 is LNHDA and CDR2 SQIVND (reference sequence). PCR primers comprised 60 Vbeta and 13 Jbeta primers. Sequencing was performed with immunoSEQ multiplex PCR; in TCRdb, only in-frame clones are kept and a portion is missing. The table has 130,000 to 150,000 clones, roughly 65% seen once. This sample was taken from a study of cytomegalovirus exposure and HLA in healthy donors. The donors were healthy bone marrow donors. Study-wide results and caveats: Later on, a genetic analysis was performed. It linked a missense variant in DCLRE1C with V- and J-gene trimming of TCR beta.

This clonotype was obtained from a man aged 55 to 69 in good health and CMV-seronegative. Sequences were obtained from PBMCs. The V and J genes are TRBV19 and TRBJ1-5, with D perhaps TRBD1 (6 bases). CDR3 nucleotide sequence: TGTGCCAGTAGTATGCGACAGGCAGATAGCAATCAGCCCCAGCATTTT. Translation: CASSMRQADSNQPQHF.